This record covers a single TCR beta chain. The table came from immunoSEQ multiplex PCR; TCRdb's copy has only in-frame clones and leaves some out. Of about 31,000 clones listed, approximately 90% are singletons. The CDR3 extends over 11 amino acids. Germline CDR1 and CDR2: LNHDA and SQIVND (reference sequence). V shed 2 bases and J shed 6 bases, with 4 bases lying between them. The sample originates from a study of PD-1 and CTLA-4 blockade in melanoma. The input for sequencing was CD8+ T cells from peripheral blood, taken from a patient given anti-PD-1 treatment. The chain has TRBV19 and TRBJ1-1; D ambiguous. This TCR was sampled from a human donor with melanoma. The CDR3 loop is CASSICPEAFF. CDR3 bases: TGTGCCAGTAGTATATGCCCTGAAGCTTTCTTT.